This T cell receptor beta chain was captured in a study of T-cell memory formation after mild COVID-19. Points from the study as a whole: That cross-reactive memory joined was suggested by some responding clones appearing in pre-infection memory.

About this clonotype itself: Its specificity is not known.

Trimming took 1 base from V and 13 from J, leaving 14 bases between them. This CDR3 has 12 amino acids. CDR1 is SGHRS and CDR2 is YFSETQ in the germline V gene. MiXCR, applied by TCRdb to the 5' RACE reads, yields one record per CDR3 protein. The sample lists roughly 170,000 distinct CDR3 sequences; about 22% were seen once. V and J are TRBV5-1 and TRBJ1-2; D possibly corresponds to TRBD1 (6 bases). What was sequenced was PBMCs or a T cell subset sorted from them (not recorded which). The clonotype originates from an adult woman who had mild COVID-19 (a few samples of this study predate the infection). Cell type and time point are not known. This chain's CDR3 is CASSLWGQERTF. The CDR3 nucleotides are TGCGCCAGCAGCTTGTGGGGGCAGGAACGCACCTTC.